This T cell receptor beta chain was captured in a study of graft-versus-host responses after intestinal transplantation. The germline V and J ends were trimmed by 4 bases and 4 bases, with 12 bases remaining between them. The length of the CDR3 is 13 residues. CDR1 and CDR2 (germline): GTSNPN, SVGIG (reference sequence). Sequencing used immunoSEQ multiplex PCR; TCRdb keeps in-frame clones, though not all of them. The table shows roughly 70,000 clones, with around nine tenths occurring only once. This rearrangement joins TRBV30 to TRBJ2-3; possible D gene TRBD2, 6 bases. The sequence derives from a human patient who received an intestinal transplant, so some T cells may come from the graft donor. The input for sequencing was bone marrow, taken 734 days after intestinal transplantation. The chain's CDR3 is CAWNGGTADTQYF. Written as DNA, the CDR3 is TGTGCCTGGAACGGCGGGACCGCAGATACGCAGTATTTT.